This T cell receptor (beta chain) stems from a study of beta chain features in type 1 diabetes. On this clone: Its antigen is currently unknown. The sample holds other DNA sequences that translate to the same CDR3.

Expressed TCRB transcripts got sequenced, as all isolated RNA was reverse transcribed. For naive, central memory and regulatory T cell samples, reads averaged around 3.6 million. Only in-frame clones appear in the TCRdb table, and some are missing; sequencing was by immunoSEQ multiplex PCR. Here the sample spans 130,000 to 150,000 clones, less than 9% being singletons. Whole-study findings and limits: All four CD4+ subsets of Type 1 diabetes patients contained TCRB CDR3s that were moderately but significantly shorter.

Looked up from germline, CDR1 is LGHNA and CDR2 is YSLEER. The CDR3 loop spans 15 amino acids. V lost 0 bases and J 2 bases, leaving 10 bases between the germline ends. Material for sequencing was central memory CD4+ T cells from blood. The clonotype comes from a woman aged 25 to 45 in good health. V gene TRBV4-3 combines with J gene TRBJ1-1; D perhaps matches TRBD1 (6 bases). For the CDR3, the DNA is TGCGCCAGCAGCCAAGATCCAGGGGTTAACACTGAAGCTTTCTTT. Translated, it gives CASSQDPGVNTEAFF.